These 20 T cell receptor beta chains came from one sample sequenced in a study of T cells in localized non-small cell lung cancer. Sequenced by immunoSEQ multiplex PCR; TCRdb stores in-frame clones only, minus some. This sample has about 1,600 clones, with about 18% found just once. The sequences come from normal lung tissue next to the tumor, collected before any cancer treatment. These receptors originate from a female donor of 60 years or more with stage I lung adenocarcinoma.

CDR3 nucleotide sequence: TGTGCCAGCAGCTTAACTAGAGGAGGAAACACCATATATTTT. It codes for CASSLTRGGNTIYF. The chain couples TRBV11-3 to TRBJ1-3, with no clear D. The CDR3 consists of 14 residues. Trimming shortened V by 2 bases and J by 4 bases, and 9 bases separated the two germline ends. Germline-derived CDR1 and CDR2 are SGHNT and YENEEA. Using reference TRBV11-3 and TRBJ1-3 for the parts outside the CDR3, the full variable domain is EAGVVQSPRYKIIEKKQPVAFWCNPISGHNTLYWYLQNLGQGPELLIRYENEEAVDDSQLPKDRFSAERLKGVDSTLKIQPAELGDSAVYLCASSLTRGGNTIYFGEGSWLTVV.

By sample share, this clone is large. The V call is TRBV11-3, the J call TRBJ1-1; D might be TRBD1 (6 bases). The CDR3 totals 16 residues. The V gene lost 0 bases and the J gene lost 0 bases, with 11 bases spanning the gap. Germline V gene sequence: CDR1 SGHNT, CDR2 YENEEA. The CDR3 sequence: CASSLETGQMNTEAFF. The CDR3 bases are TGTGCCAGCAGCTTAGAGACAGGTCAGATGAACACTGAAGCTTTCTTT.

This chain uses TRBV19 with TRBJ1-2; D is undetermined. In germline, CDR1 is LNHDA, CDR2 SQIVND (reference sequence). V was clipped by 1 base and J by 8 bases, with 17 bases between them. This CDR3 spans 15 amino acids. CDR3 loop: CASSIVNRPLGGYTF. CDR3 in DNA: TGTGCCAGTAGTATAGTCAACCGACCATTAGGAGGCTACACCTTC.

This clone was recorded a few times. V gene TRBV6-8 combines with J gene TRBJ1-1; no clear D gene. This CDR3 comprises 12 residues. Trimming took off 6 bases at V and 8 bases at J, with 13 bases between the two ends. Germline assignment: CDR1 MNHGY and CDR2 SAAAGT. The CDR3 DNA is TGTGCCAGCAGGGACTTATATGTCGAAGCTTTCTTT. Amino acid sequence: CASRDLYVEAFF.

The gene calls are TRBV11-3 and TRBJ2-3; a weak D match, TRBD2 (6 bases). Germline V lookup: CDR1 SGHNT, CDR2 YENEEA. This CDR3 has 14 amino acids. The V end was cut by 5 bases, the J end by 5 bases, with 14 bases between. This CDR3 reads CASSPGTPRDTQYF. The CDR3 DNA follows: TGTGCCAGCAGCCCTGGGACTCCTCGAGATACGCAGTATTTT.

The V call is TRBV6-8, the J call TRBJ1-2; TRBD1 matches at 8 bases. The CDR3 consists of 15 residues. Losses at the gene ends were 4 bases for V and 4 bases for J; bases not matched to a gene: 8. Germline CDR1 and CDR2: MNHGY and SAAAGT. CDR3 protein: CASSSHGQGAYGYTF. In DNA, the CDR3 is TGTGCCAGCAGTTCCCATGGACAGGGCGCCTATGGCTACACCTTC.

V gene TRBV5-1 combines with J gene TRBJ2-5; the match to TRBD1 covers 8 bases. Trimming cost V 0 bases and J 4 bases; bases outside gene matches: 5. The CDR3 has 15 residues. From germline, CDR1 is SGHRS and CDR2 YFSETQ. CDR3 in DNA: TGCGCCAGCAGCTTGGGACAGGGGATGGGAGAGACCCAGTACTTC. Its protein is CASSLGQGMGETQYF.

The chain couples TRBV5-1 to TRBJ2-2, with D possibly TRBD1 on 6 matching bases. The germline V gene encodes CDR1 SGHRS and CDR2 YFSETQ. Trimming pared 2 bases from V and 5 bases from J, leaving 10 bases between. CDR3 length equals 14 residues. The CDR3 DNA reads as TGCGCCAGCAGCTTCGAACAGGGTACCGGGGAGCTGTTTTTT. Amino acid sequence: CASSFEQGTGELFF.

This clone showed up just a few times. The chain has TRBV6-8 and TRBJ1-3, with D unresolved. Trimming shortened V by 3 bases and J by 2 bases, and 5 bases separated the two germline ends. CDR1 MNHGY and CDR2 SAAAGT come from the germline V gene. CDR3 size: 13 residues. The CDR3 sequence is CASSYDPGNTIYF. CDR3 DNA: TGTGCCAGCAGTTATGACCCTGGAAACACCATATATTTT.

This clone was seen a handful of times. The chain couples TRBV7-2 to TRBJ1-2, with a possible D match to TRBD1 (6 bases). Trimming shortened V by 5 bases and J by 0 bases, and 19 bases separated the two germline ends. There are 17 residues in the CDR3. Germline V gene data show CDR1 as SGHTA and CDR2 as FQGNSA. The CDR3 loop is CASSRQAGGKANYGYTF. The CDR3 nucleotides read TGTGCCAGCAGCCGACAAGCGGGGGGCAAAGCTAACTATGGCTACACCTTC.

By share, this clone ranks as medium-sized. The rearrangement uses TRBV6-8 and TRBJ1-1; D not certain. The CDR3 covers 15 residues. Germline V CDR1 and CDR2: MNHGY, SAAAGT. The V gene lost 2 bases and the J gene lost 1 base, with 11 bases spanning the gap. This CDR3 is CASSYAVDENTEAFF. CDR3 bases: TGTGCCAGCAGTTACGCGGTGGACGAGAACACTGAAGCTTTCTTT.

The rearrangement links TRBV5-1 to TRBJ1-3, with D perhaps TRBD1 (5 bases). The CDR3 totals 14 residues. With 5 bases removed from V and 2 bases from J, the gap between germline ends came to 11 bases. Per germline, CDR1 SGHRS and CDR2 YFSETQ. The CDR3 sequence is CASRAGGTGNTIYF. The CDR3 nucleotides read TGCGCCAGCAGAGCGGGGGGAACTGGAAACACCATATATTTT.

In this sample, this clone is medium-sized. This chain uses TRBV11-3 with TRBJ1-2; D gene ambiguous. There are 14 residues in the CDR3. V lost 3 bases to trimming and J lost 7 bases, with 15 bases between them. Germline lookup yields CDR1 SGHNT and CDR2 YENEEA. The DNA for the CDR3 is TGTGCCAGCAGCTTGGCCCTCGTGGAAACTGGCTACACCTTC. Its protein is CASSLALVETGYTF.

The V call is TRBV19, the J call TRBJ1-4, with 9 bases identical to TRBD1. The CDR3 runs to 15 residues. V shed 10 bases and J 7 bases; nucleotides not matched to a gene: 13. The germline gives CDR1 LNHDA, CDR2 SQIVND (reference sequence). CDR3: CATRDRESPGEKLFF. As DNA, the CDR3 is TGTGCCACCAGGGACAGGGAATCGCCAGGTGAAAAACTGTTTTTT.

The table lists this clone with a few counts. DNA for the CDR3: TGTGCCAGCAGTTACCTTCCTAGAGAGACCCAGTACTTC. It codes for CASSYLPRETQYF. V usage is TRBV6-8 and J usage is TRBJ2-5; no clear D gene. V was trimmed by 2 bases and J by 4 bases, leaving 8 bases between them. CDR1 is MNHGY, CDR2 SAAAGT, per germline. This CDR3 comprises 13 residues.

The chain recombines TRBV18 with TRBJ1-2; D is ambiguous. Germline assignment: CDR1 KGHSH and CDR2 LQKENI. CDR3 length equals 13 residues. V lost 4 bases and J 5 bases, leaving 11 bases between the germline ends. CDR3 in DNA: TGTGCCAGCTCACAAGGAGCCCCTTATGGCTACACCTTC. It codes for CASSQGAPYGYTF. The whole variable domain, filled in from reference TRBV18 and TRBJ1-2, reads NAGVMQNPRHLVRRRGQEARLRCSPMKGHSHVYWYRQLPEEGLKFMVYLQKENIIDESGMPKERFSAEFPKEGPSILRIQQVVRGDSAAYFCASSQGAPYGYTFGSGTRLTVV.

The chain employs TRBV14 and TRBJ1-2, with a tentative D call TRBD1 (5 bases). Between the trimmed V and J ends, which lost 1 base and 4 bases, there was a span of 13 bases. Germline CDR1 is SGHDN and CDR2 is FVKESK. The CDR3 is 15 amino acids. The chain's CDR3 is CASSQVQGSLYGYTF. Here the CDR3 DNA reads TGTGCCAGCAGCCAAGTGCAGGGAAGTCTCTATGGCTACACCTTC.

This clone is deemed medium-sized. This chain joins TRBV6-8 and TRBJ1-2; 8 nucleotides align to TRBD1. Looked up from germline, CDR1 is MNHGY and CDR2 is SAAAGT. The CDR3 runs to 15 residues. V shed 6 bases and J 6 bases; nucleotides not matched to a gene: 12. This chain's CDR3 is CASRPIRSGGNGYTF. The CDR3 coding sequence is TGTGCCAGCAGGCCTATACGGTCAGGGGGCAATGGCTACACCTTC.

The rearrangement links TRBV5-1 to TRBJ2-7; D assignment may be TRBD1 or TRBD2 (7 bases each). This CDR3 is 15 amino acids long. Germline-derived CDR1 and CDR2 are SGHRS and YFSETQ. The V and J ends lost 4 bases and 3 bases respectively, with 17 bases between them. The CDR3 DNA is TGCGCCAGCAGCCTGGGGGGGACAGAGAACTACGAGCAGTACTTC. Residues: CASSLGGTENYEQYF.

This sequence joins TRBV11-3 and TRBJ2-5; D is uncertain. CDR1 SGHNT and CDR2 YENEEA come from the germline V gene. Trimming stripped 2 bases from V and 4 bases from J, with 11 bases between. The CDR3 consists of 14 residues. CDR3 bases: TGTGCCAGCAGCTTACAGAATCCTAGAGAGACCCAGTACTTC. Its translation: CASSLQNPRETQYF.